One sample yielded the 16 T cell receptor beta chains listed below, sequenced in a study of cytomegalovirus exposure and HLA in healthy donors. The PCR used 60 Vbeta and 13 Jbeta primers. Measured with immunoSEQ multiplex PCR; TCRdb has only the in-frame clones, and not every one. This sample carries 150,000 or so clones, over 65% of them seen once, and the ten largest clones take 4% to 5%. What was sequenced was PBMCs. Receptors were obtained from a man aged 18 to 29 in good health and CMV-seropositive.

The chain has TRBV18 and TRBJ1-1; 8 nucleotides agree with TRBD1. This CDR3 spans 15 amino acids. Trimming at V came to 4 bases and at J to 6 bases, leaving 10 bases not matched to a gene. Germline V gene data show CDR1 as KGHSH and CDR2 as LQKENI. CDR3 residues: CASSLLNGQGAEAFF. For the CDR3, the DNA is TGTGCCAGCTCACTACTAAACGGACAGGGCGCTGAAGCTTTCTTT.

The sample holds a few counts of this clone. J is TRBJ1-2 and V is TRBV6-4, with TRBD1 matching 8 bases. The J segment lost 2 bases and the V segment lost 5 bases, leaving 4 bases of the junction unmatched. The germline CDR1 and CDR2 sequences are MRHNA and SNTAGT. This CDR3 has 14 residues. CDR3 amino acids: CASSPDRGNYGYTF. CDR3 nucleotides: TGTGCCAGCAGTCCCGACAGGGGAAACTATGGCTACACCTTC.

J is TRBJ2-3 and V is TRBV11-3, with D possibly TRBD2 on 5 matching bases. The V and J ends lost 1 base and 4 bases respectively, with 12 bases between them. The V gene's germline CDR1 is SGHNT and CDR2 YENEEA. The CDR3 has 15 amino acids. The CDR3 DNA reads TGTGCCAGCAGCTTAGGTTCGGGGTCCCCAGATACGCAGTATTTT. As protein: CASSLGSGSPDTQYF.

This clone was seen a few times. The gene calls are TRBV28 and TRBJ1-4; D call uncertain. The CDR3 loop spans 16 amino acids. V lost 5 bases and J lost 0, with 13 bases in between. Per germline, CDR1 MDHEN and CDR2 SYDVKM. CDR3 sequence (DNA): TGTGCCAGCAGTCCGGGCGGGGTTGCAACTAATGAAAAACTGTTTTTT. Residues: CASSPGGVATNEKLFF.

This chain links TRBV5-6 with TRBJ1-5, with 9 bases fitting TRBD1. This CDR3 comprises 15 residues. Unmatched junction bases numbered 6, after V lost 2 bases and J lost 6 bases. Per germline, CDR1 SGHDT and CDR2 YYEEEE. CDR3 in amino acids: CASSLQGALGQPQHF. CDR3 bases: TGTGCCAGCAGCTTACAGGGGGCCCTGGGTCAGCCCCAGCATTTT.

The V call is TRBV7-6, the J call TRBJ2-6, with D hard to call. Germline CDR1 is SGHVS and CDR2 is FNYEAQ. Trimming shortened V by 2 bases and J by 4 bases, and 9 bases separated the two germline ends. The CDR3 is made up of 15 amino acids. The CDR3 here is CASSLIESGANVLTF. In DNA, the CDR3 is TGTGCCAGCAGCTTAATCGAGTCGGGGGCCAACGTCCTGACTTTC.

This clone was counted between two and nine times. The chain combines TRBV6-1 with TRBJ2-5, with D possibly matching TRBD2 (5 bases). Trimming cost V 0 bases and J 7 bases, with 21 bases left between them. This CDR3 is 17 amino acids long. The germline V gene encodes CDR1 MNHNS and CDR2 SASEGT. CDR3 coding DNA: TGTGCCAGCAGTGAAGCACTCGGCCAGTCGAGCGGTGGGACCCAGTACTTC. It yields the protein CASSEALGQSSGGTQYF.

The chain carries TRBV29-1 and TRBJ1-5, with 7 nucleotides matching TRBD1. Trimming at V came to 4 bases and at J to 4 bases, leaving 1 base not matched to a gene. The germline V gene encodes CDR1 SQVTM and CDR2 ANQGSEA. This CDR3 region has 12 residues. CDR3 DNA: TGCAGCGTTGGGGGACAGAATCAGCCCCAGCATTTT. Its protein is CSVGGQNQPQHF.

The rearrangement joins TRBV4-1 to TRBJ2-2; D is ambiguous. Trimming pared 0 bases from V and 1 base from J, leaving 15 bases between. The CDR3 length is 18 residues. Germline values: CDR1 MGHRA, CDR2 YSYEKL. CDR3 sequence reads: CASSQDLKRPMNTGELFF. As DNA, the CDR3 is TGCGCCAGCAGCCAAGATTTAAAGCGACCGATGAACACCGGGGAGCTGTTTTTT.

This chain connects TRBV7-2 to TRBJ2-3; TRBD2 is a possible D gene (5 bases). Germline V lookup: CDR1 SGHTA, CDR2 FQGNSA. This CDR3 contains 14 residues. The V end was cut by 3 bases, the J end by 0 bases, with 7 bases between. The CDR3 sequence is CASSFGLSTDTQYF. DNA of the CDR3: TGTGCCAGCAGCTTCGGACTTAGCACAGATACGCAGTATTTT.

The chain combines TRBV6-1 with TRBJ1-1; D is ambiguous. Per the germline V gene, CDR1 is MNHNS and CDR2 is SASEGT. V lost 4 bases, J lost 3 bases, and 9 bases lay in between. The CDR3 loop spans 13 amino acids. The CDR3 region has the DNA TGTGCCAGCAGTGTCACTTGGTACACTGAAGCTTTCTTT. This encodes CASSVTWYTEAFF.

The table lists this clone with a count of one. This chain joins TRBV6-1 and TRBJ1-1, with a tentative D call TRBD1 (5 bases). From germline, CDR1 is MNHNS and CDR2 SASEGT. The length of the CDR3 is 11 residues. Trimming left V 7 bases short and J 4 bases short, with 7 bases between. The CDR3 region is CASTRATEAFF. CDR3 DNA: TGTGCCAGCACCAGGGCCACTGAAGCTTTCTTT.

V is TRBV13 and J is TRBJ2-4; 9 bases agree with TRBD2. The CDR3 is made up of 18 amino acids. J was trimmed by 0 bases and V by 4 bases; bases with no gene match: 10. Germline V gene lookup returns CDR1 PRHDT and CDR2 FYEKMQ (reference sequence). The CDR3 DNA follows: TGTGCCAGCAGCTCCCGGGGTAGCGGGGGTCTAGCCAAAAACATTCAGTACTTC. Protein sequence: CASSSRGSGGLAKNIQYF.

This sequence joins TRBV7-2 and TRBJ1-4, with D unresolved. CDR1 and CDR2 (germline): SGHTA, FQGNSA. The length of the CDR3 is 14 residues. Trimming removed 3 bases from V and 5 bases from J, with 10 bases in between. CDR3 loop: CASSFDRSNEKLFF. The CDR3 DNA is TGTGCCAGCAGCTTTGATAGGAGCAATGAAAAACTGTTTTTT.

The chain carries TRBV29-1 and TRBJ2-2, with D uncertain. The V gene's germline CDR1 is SQVTM and CDR2 ANQGSEA. Trimming took 4 bases from V and 4 from J, leaving 10 bases between them. The CDR3 covers 13 residues. CDR3 amino acids: CSVAQEVTGELFF. In DNA form, the CDR3 reads TGCAGCGTTGCCCAGGAAGTCACCGGGGAGCTGTTTTTT.

The gene calls are TRBV18 and TRBJ2-2; 9 bases map to TRBD1. This CDR3 region has 14 residues. Germline CDR1 reads KGHSH; CDR2 reads LQKENI. The J segment lost 6 bases and the V segment lost 5 bases, leaving 4 bases of the junction unmatched. As DNA, the CDR3 is TGTGCCAGCTCAAAGGGACAGGGATCCGGGGAGCTGTTTTTT. It encodes CASSKGQGSGELFF.